The 27 T cell receptor beta chains presented below share a single source sample, sequenced in a study of blood T cell repertoires in COVID-19. Using immunoSEQ multiplex PCR, the repertoire was profiled, and TCRdb retains in-frame clones only, with some absent. This sample carries 95,000 to 150,000 clones, approximately 90% of them seen once, and the ten largest clones take 1.5%. Sequenced sample: peripheral blood. Every receptor here comes from a human donor in a cohort sampled during active COVID-19.

The rearrangement links TRBV29-1 to TRBJ2-7, with 7 bases lining up with TRBD2. J gave up 6 bases and V 3 bases, and 5 bases lay outside the gene matches. CDR3 size: 12 residues. Germline V gene lookup returns CDR1 SQVTM and CDR2 ANQGSEA. The CDR3, as DNA: TGCAGCGTTGAGGGGGGGGTCGGCGAGCAGTACTTC. Its translation: CSVEGGVGEQYF.

Comments on this clone: The same CDR3 arises from other DNA sequences in this sample as well. The chain combines TRBV7-2 with TRBJ2-7, with 7 nucleotides matching TRBD1. V was pared by 1 base and J by 2 bases, with 2 bases of the junction left unmatched. The CDR3 sequence is 14 residues long. CDR1 is SGHTA, CDR2 FQGNSA, per germline. This chain's CDR3 is CASSLGTGPYEQYF. For the CDR3, the DNA is TGTGCCAGCAGCTTAGGGACAGGACCCTACGAGCAGTACTTC.

The chain is built from TRBV3-1 (or the pseudogene TRBV3-2) and TRBJ2-3; TRBD2 aligns across 8 bases. This CDR3 is built from 15 residues. With 4 bases clipped from V and 2 bases from J, the junction kept 5 bases outside the gene matches. Germline-derived CDR1 and CDR2 are LGHDT and YNNKEL (reference sequence). The CDR3: CASSLRGGYTDTQYF. The CDR3, as DNA: TGTGCCAGCAGCCTCCGGGGGGGATACACAGATACGCAGTATTTT.

This chain connects TRBV6-5 to TRBJ2-5; the match to TRBD1 covers 10 bases. The CDR3 has 12 residues. The V and J ends lost 6 bases and 10 bases, in that order; junction bases with no gene match: 5. Germline CDR1 reads MNHEY; CDR2 reads SVGAGI. The CDR3 region has the DNA TGTGCCAGCAGCCAGGACAGGGGGAGCCAGTACTTC. As protein: CASSQDRGSQYF.

The chain is built from TRBV5-1 and TRBJ1-6, with TRBD1 as a possible D gene (6 bases). The CDR3 runs to 15 residues. The germline V gene encodes CDR1 SGHRS and CDR2 YFSETQ. The germline V and J ends were trimmed by 0 bases and 6 bases, with 10 bases remaining between them. The CDR3 here is CASSLGGQANSPLHF. In nucleotides, the CDR3 is TGCGCCAGCAGCTTGGGGGGACAAGCTAATTCACCCCTCCACTTT.

There are a few counts of this clone. The V and J genes are TRBV25-1 and TRBJ2-5; D possibly corresponds to TRBD1 (6 bases). V shed 5 bases and J shed 7 bases, with 14 bases lying between them. Germline CDR1 and CDR2: MGHDK and SYGVNS. CDR3 size: 13 residues. The CDR3 DNA follows: TGTGCCAGCAGTAACAGGGACACGGGGACCCAGTACTTC. Translated: CASSNRDTGTQYF.

The chain couples TRBV29-1 to TRBJ2-1; 8 positions match TRBD1. Trimming at V came to 7 bases and at J to 1 base, leaving 3 bases not matched to a gene. Germline V gene sequence: CDR1 SQVTM, CDR2 ANQGSEA. The length of the CDR3 is 13 residues. CDR3 sequence: CSAQGASYNEQFF. The CDR3 DNA sequence: TGCAGCGCCCAGGGGGCTTCCTACAATGAGCAGTTCTTC.

This clone was recorded only once. The chain links TRBV7-9 to TRBJ2-7; no clear D. Germline V gives CDR1 SEHNR, CDR2 FQNEAQ (reference sequence). There are 15 residues in the CDR3. The V gene lost 5 bases and the J gene lost 2 bases, with 16 bases spanning the gap. The CDR3 DNA reads as TGTGCCAGCAGCCTTAACGTCGGTCCCACCTACGAGCAGTACTTC. Amino acids: CASSLNVGPTYEQYF.

This chain joins TRBV19 and TRBJ1-1, with D perhaps matching TRBD1 (6 bases). CDR1 LNHDA and CDR2 SQIVND come from the germline V gene (reference sequence). The CDR3 runs 17 residues. The germline V and J ends were trimmed by 4 bases and 0 bases, with 18 bases remaining between them. The CDR3, as DNA: TGTGCCAGTAGTACCCCGGTTTGGCAGGGGATGAACACTGAAGCTTTCTTT. It specifies CASSTPVWQGMNTEAFF.

The chain uses TRBV27 and TRBJ2-7; D is undetermined. Germline values: CDR1 MNHEY, CDR2 SMNVEV (reference sequence). V gave up 1 base and J gave up 0 bases, with 4 bases separating them. The CDR3 is made up of 13 amino acids. The CDR3 bases are TGTGCCAGCAGTTTATACGGCTCCTACGAGCAGTACTTC. Its protein product is CASSLYGSYEQYF.

J is TRBJ2-3 and V is TRBV27; a possible D gene is TRBD2 (6 bases). Germline-derived CDR1 and CDR2 are MNHEY and SMNVEV (reference sequence). Trimming shortened V by 3 bases and J by 0 bases, and 10 bases separated the two germline ends. The CDR3 has 15 residues. CDR3 loop: CASSFFGTSTDTQYF. CDR3 DNA: TGTGCCAGCAGTTTCTTCGGGACTAGCACAGATACGCAGTATTTT.

This chain joins TRBV10-3 and TRBJ2-4, with D possibly TRBD1 on 5 matching bases. Trimming shortened V by 2 bases and J by 11 bases, and 16 bases separated the two germline ends. CDR1 is ENHRY and CDR2 is SYGVKD in the germline V gene. This CDR3 is 14 amino acids long. The CDR3 DNA follows: TGTGCCATCAGTGAGGACAGCGCCCAAAGGGTTCAGTACTTC. Its translation is CAISEDSAQRVQYF.

This clone was picked up one time. The rearrangement links TRBV5-4 to TRBJ2-5; D unresolved. V lost 0 bases, J lost 3 bases, and 3 bases lay in between. From germline, CDR1 is SGHNT and CDR2 YYREEE (reference sequence). The CDR3 is 12 amino acids. For the CDR3, the DNA is TGTGCCAGCAGCTTGGGAGAAGAGACCCAGTACTTC. Its translation: CASSLGEETQYF.

V is TRBV6-6 and J is TRBJ2-7; 7 bases agree with TRBD2. The CDR3 length is 15 residues. Germline V gene data show CDR1 as MNHNY and CDR2 as SVGAGI (reference sequence). The J segment lost 3 bases and the V segment lost 2 bases, leaving 7 bases of the junction unmatched. The CDR3 nucleotides are TGTGCCAGCAGTTACGTGATAGCGGGTCACTACGAGCAGTACTTC. Translated: CASSYVIAGHYEQYF.

V is TRBV4-2 and J is TRBJ2-3; perhaps TRBD2 as D (5 bases). CDR3 size: 16 residues. Germline CDR1 is LGHNA and CDR2 is YNFKEQ. V lost 1 base to trimming and J lost 0 bases, with 11 bases between them. The chain's CDR3 is CASSQGGHSSTDTQYF. CDR3 nucleotides: TGTGCCAGCAGCCAAGGCGGGCACTCTAGCACAGATACGCAGTATTTT.

In this sample, this clone turned up once. This sequence joins TRBV5-8 and TRBJ2-1; 13 bases map to TRBD2. The V and J ends lost 4 bases and 12 bases, in that order; junction bases with no gene match: 13. The CDR3 extends over 16 amino acids. The germline gives CDR1 SGHTS, CDR2 YDEGEE. CDR3 residues: CASSPLAGGPLGGQFF. In DNA form, the CDR3 reads TGTGCCAGCAGCCCACTAGCGGGAGGGCCTCTCGGCGGGCAGTTCTTC.

The rearrangement uses TRBV19 and TRBJ1-2; possibly TRBD1 for D (6 bases). Per the germline V gene, CDR1 is LNHDA and CDR2 is SQIVND (reference sequence). The germline V and J ends were trimmed by 7 bases and 4 bases, with 19 bases remaining between them. This CDR3 is 15 amino acids long. Here the CDR3 DNA reads TGTGCCAGTATTCCCTCGGGGGGCTCTACCTATGGCTACACCTTC. It translates to CASIPSGGSTYGYTF.

The genes are TRBV6-5 and TRBJ2-1; D remains ambiguous. CDR1 MNHEY and CDR2 SVGAGI come from the germline V gene. CDR3 length: 14 amino acids. The V end was cut by 5 bases, the J end by 5 bases, with 13 bases between. CDR3 DNA sequence: TGTGCCAGCAGTAACCTACGTGCAAACAATGAGCAGTTCTTC. Translated, it gives CASSNLRANNEQFF.

In DNA, the CDR3 is TGTGCCAGCAGCTTGTTTTCTACAGGGGGTAACTATGGCTACACCTTC. Protein sequence: CASSLFSTGGNYGYTF. The gene calls are TRBV5-4 and TRBJ1-2; TRBD1 matches 8 bases. Germline V CDR1 and CDR2: SGHNT, YYREEE (reference sequence). Trimming removed 1 base from V and 1 base from J; junction bases left unmatched: 6. The CDR3 has 16 amino acids.

The table lists this clone with a count of one. The chain couples TRBV15 to TRBJ2-3, with TRBD1 identical over 7 bases. CDR3 size: 15 residues. V dropped 5 bases and J dropped 1; count of bases not matched to a gene: 6. Germline CDR1 reads LNHNV; CDR2 reads YYDKDF (reference sequence). As DNA, the CDR3 is TGTGCCACCAGCTCACAGGGGTCGGGCACAGATACGCAGTATTTT. This gives the protein CATSSQGSGTDTQYF.

The chain joins TRBV5-1 to TRBJ1-2; no definite D call. The CDR3 spans 15 residues. Germline assignment: CDR1 SGHRS and CDR2 YFSETQ. V gave up 0 bases and J gave up 0 bases, with 9 bases separating them. CDR3 nucleotide sequence: TGCGCCAGCAGCTTGGGGCACCAAGCTAACTATGGCTACACCTTC. As protein: CASSLGHQANYGYTF.

This rearrangement joins TRBV6-5 to TRBJ2-1; a weak D match, TRBD1 (5 bases). The CDR3 has 15 residues. The V and J ends lost 2 bases and 7 bases respectively, with 15 bases between them. Germline loops: CDR1 MNHEY, CDR2 SVGAGI. The CDR3 DNA reads TGTGCCAGCAGTTACGACGCCAGACAGACTAATGAGCAGTTCTTC. Encoded protein: CASSYDARQTNEQFF.

CDR3 sequence: CASSQEAGDYYEQYF. The CDR3 coding sequence is TGTGCCAGCAGCCAAGAAGCGGGAGACTACTACGAGCAGTACTTC. The chain joins TRBV4-2 to TRBJ2-7; 8 nucleotides line up with TRBD2. Trimming removed 0 bases from V and 3 bases from J; junction bases left unmatched: 4. Germline CDR1 is LGHNA and CDR2 is YNFKEQ. This CDR3 comprises 15 residues.

The rearrangement links TRBV19 to TRBJ2-5; a weak D match, TRBD2 (6 bases). Trimming left V 1 base short and J 5 bases short, with 14 bases between. The CDR3 totals 15 residues. Per germline, CDR1 LNHDA and CDR2 SQIVND (reference sequence). The CDR3 DNA reads as TGTGCCAGTAGTATAGGTGGGACTTCACGTGAGACCCAGTACTTC. This codes for CASSIGGTSRETQYF.

This chain links TRBV23-1 with TRBJ2-7; TRBD1 matches 9 bases. TRBV23-1 is annotated as an ORF whose role is uncertain. V lost 7 bases to trimming and J lost 4 bases; unmatched junction nucleotides: 8. The CDR3 loop spans 14 amino acids. As DNA, the CDR3 is TGCGCCAGCACCACGGGACAGGGTTGGTACGAGCAGTACTTC. Its protein is CASTTGQGWYEQYF.

The chain joins TRBV11-2 to TRBJ2-1, with a weak D call TRBD2 (5 bases). V dropped 2 bases and J dropped 6 bases, with 23 bases sitting between them. Looked up from germline, CDR1 is SGHAT and CDR2 is FQNNGV. The CDR3 totals 18 residues. For the CDR3, the DNA is TGTGCCAGCAGCTTAAGGCAGGTACTCTCCATAGGGAGCAATGAGCAGTTCTTC. As protein: CASSLRQVLSIGSNEQFF.

The chain couples TRBV10-3 to TRBJ1-2; possibly TRBD1 for D (6 bases). The V gene lost 3 bases and the J gene lost 4 bases, with 18 bases spanning the gap. CDR3 length equals 16 residues. The V gene's germline CDR1 is ENHRY and CDR2 SYGVKD. The CDR3 nucleotides are TGTGCCATCAGTGACACCAACAGGGTCCAATTCTATGGCTACACCTTC. Its translation is CAISDTNRVQFYGYTF.